Below, one T cell receptor beta chain is given with its context. Its antigen remains unknown. The data stem from a study of vaccination effects on CD4 cells after COVID-19. Across the study: Sampling occurred a median 72 days post second dose, range 14 to 241.

Subsequent to roughly 9 days of culture, CD4+ T cells were isolated. Two doses of either BNT162b2 or mRNA-1273 were given to each participant. CDR3 length: 15 amino acids. With V trimmed by 2 bases and J by 7 bases, 6 bases remained unmatched. Germline CDR1 reads SGHTS; CDR2 reads YDEGEE. TCRdb's copy holds only in-frame clones and misses some; the assay was immunoSEQ multiplex PCR. In the table there are tens of thousands of clones, 74% of which are singletons. The clonotype was recovered from a human donor who received a COVID-19 vaccine. The rearrangement joins TRBV5-8 to TRBJ1-6; 7 nucleotides align to TRBD1. The starting material was CD4+ T cells from PBMCs cultured without peptide, obtained after COVID-19 vaccination. DNA of the CDR3: TGTGCCAGCAGCTTACAGGGGAGCGGGAATTCACCCCTCCACTTT. It specifies CASSLQGSGNSPLHF.